This T cell receptor (beta chain) was recovered during a study of spatial heterogeneity in lung cancer. Study context: Sequence detection consistently recorded a greater number of beta-chain than alpha-chain sequences.

The germline V gene encodes CDR1 DFQATT and CDR2 SNEGSKA (reference sequence). This CDR3 spans 14 amino acids. The J segment lost 3 bases and the V segment lost 6 bases, leaving 8 bases of the junction unmatched. TCRdb reprocessed the 5' RACE reads via MiXCR and lists one record per CDR3 protein. Of 20,000 to 30,000 distinct CDR3 sequences in the sample, over 7.5% were seen once. The time point denotes: blood at routine non-recurrence follow-up after resection. TCRs were sequenced from unsorted whole RNA of tumor, nontumor lung or PBMC. This clonotype was recorded many times. This receptor was obtained from a male donor with early-stage non-small cell lung cancer. Here the sequenced sample was PBMCs, taken at follow-up. This chain links TRBV20-1 with TRBJ2-7; 10 nucleotides match TRBD1. The CDR3 here is CSAPRDRGYYEQYF. In nucleotides, the CDR3 is TGCAGTGCCCCCCGGGACAGGGGATACTACGAGCAGTACTTC.